One T cell receptor beta chain is described in this entry. The sample originates from a study of T cell changes during pregnancy in multiple sclerosis. There are 14 residues in the CDR3. V lost 1 base to trimming and J lost 2 bases, with 8 bases between them. The germline V gene encodes CDR1 GTSNPN and CDR2 SVGIG (reference sequence). Assay: immunoSEQ multiplex PCR; the TCRdb copy retains only in-frame clones and omits some. The sample includes under 50,000 clones, 95% of them seen just once. This sequence joins TRBV30 and TRBJ2-2; tentative D call: TRBD2 (6 bases). The sequenced sample was CD8+ T cells from peripheral blood mononuclear cells, obtained in the first trimester of pregnancy. The receptor was isolated from a female donor with multiple sclerosis, enrolled in a pregnancy study. The CDR3 loop is CAWSAGTNTGELFF. The DNA of the CDR3 is TGTGCCTGGAGTGCGGGGACTAACACCGGGGAGCTGTTTTTT.